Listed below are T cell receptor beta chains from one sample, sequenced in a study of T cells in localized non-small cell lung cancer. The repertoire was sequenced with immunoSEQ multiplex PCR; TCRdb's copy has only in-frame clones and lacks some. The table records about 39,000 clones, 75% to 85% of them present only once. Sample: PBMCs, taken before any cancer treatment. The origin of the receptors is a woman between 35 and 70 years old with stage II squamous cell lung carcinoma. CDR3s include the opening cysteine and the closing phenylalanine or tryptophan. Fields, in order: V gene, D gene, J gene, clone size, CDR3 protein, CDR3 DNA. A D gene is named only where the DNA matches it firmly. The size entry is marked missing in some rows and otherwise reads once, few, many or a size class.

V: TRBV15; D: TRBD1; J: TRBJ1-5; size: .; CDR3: CATSRGTGGWGNQPQHF; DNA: TGTGCCACCAGCAGAGGGACAGGGGGTTGGGGCAATCAGCCCCAGCATTTT
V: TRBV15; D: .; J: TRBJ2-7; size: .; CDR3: CATSRDRGVTGYEQYF; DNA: TGTGCCACCAGCAGAGATCGAGGGGTGACTGGGTACGAGCAGTACTTC
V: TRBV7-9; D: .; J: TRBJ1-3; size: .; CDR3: CASSSDEGLRGGNTIYF; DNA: TGTGCCAGCAGCTCCGACGAGGGTCTTCGGGGTGGAAACACCATATATTTT
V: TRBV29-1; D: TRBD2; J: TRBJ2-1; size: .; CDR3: CSVEKGLAAPEMGYEQFF; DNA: TGCAGCGTTGAAAAGGGACTAGCGGCCCCTGAAATGGGTTATGAGCAGTTCTTC
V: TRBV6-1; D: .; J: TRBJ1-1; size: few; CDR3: CASNGEMRAFF; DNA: TGTGCCAGCAACGGGGAGATGAGAGCTTTCTTT
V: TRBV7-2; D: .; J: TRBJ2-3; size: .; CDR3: CASSPHRVVITDTQYF; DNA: TGTGCCAGCAGTCCTCACAGGGTTGTGATCACAGATACGCAGTATTTT
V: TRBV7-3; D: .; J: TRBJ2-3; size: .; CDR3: CASSSGGSRTDTQYF; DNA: TGTGCCAGCAGCTCCGGTGGTTCTCGCACAGATACGCAGTATTTT
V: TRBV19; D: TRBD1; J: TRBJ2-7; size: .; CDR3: CASSTSTGGSYEQYF; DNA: TGTGCCAGTAGTACCTCGACAGGGGGCTCCTACGAGCAGTACTTC
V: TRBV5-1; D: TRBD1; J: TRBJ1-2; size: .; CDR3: CASSVGQGGGYTF; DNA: TGCGCCAGCAGCGTGGGACAGGGGGGAGGCTACACCTTC
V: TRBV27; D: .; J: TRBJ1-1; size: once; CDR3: CATREGGQAFF; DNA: TGTGCCACCCGGGAGGGAGGGCAAGCTTTCTTT
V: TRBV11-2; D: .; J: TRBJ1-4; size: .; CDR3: CASSVRDTEKLFF; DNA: TGTGCCAGCAGCGTCAGGGACACTGAAAAACTGTTTTTT
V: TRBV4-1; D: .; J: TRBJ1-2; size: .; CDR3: CASSQGGTVNYGYTF; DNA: TGCGCCAGCAGCCAAGGGGGGACGGTGAACTATGGCTACACCTTC
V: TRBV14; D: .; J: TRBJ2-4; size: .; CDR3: CASSLTSPLNIQYF; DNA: TGTGCCAGCAGCCTTACTAGTCCTTTAAACATTCAGTACTTC
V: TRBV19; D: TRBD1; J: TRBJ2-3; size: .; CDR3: CASSIGQGVPYF; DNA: TGTGCCAGTAGTATTGGACAGGGGGTTCCGTATTTT
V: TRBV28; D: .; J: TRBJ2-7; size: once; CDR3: CASSLQQSSYEQYF; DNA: TGTGCCAGCAGTTTGCAACAGAGCTCCTACGAGCAGTACTTC
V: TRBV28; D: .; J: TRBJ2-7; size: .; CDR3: CASSLGVYEQYF; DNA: TGTGCCAGCAGTTTGGGTGTATACGAGCAGTACTTC
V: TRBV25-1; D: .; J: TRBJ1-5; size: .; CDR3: CASSDLGFNQPQHF; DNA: TGTGCCAGCAGTGATTTGGGGTTCAATCAGCCCCAGCATTTT
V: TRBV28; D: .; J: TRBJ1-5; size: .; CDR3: CASSLFESGGRPQHF; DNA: TGTGCCAGCAGTTTATTCGAGTCTGGGGGCCGTCCCCAGCATTTT
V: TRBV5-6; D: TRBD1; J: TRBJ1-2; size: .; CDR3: CASSFNRGGIYGYTF; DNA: TGTGCCAGCAGCTTCAACAGGGGGGGAATCTATGGCTACACCTTC
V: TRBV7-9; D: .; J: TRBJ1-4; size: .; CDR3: CASSLAARDTEKLFF; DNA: TGTGCCAGCAGCTTAGCCGCCCGGGACACTGAAAAACTGTTTTTT
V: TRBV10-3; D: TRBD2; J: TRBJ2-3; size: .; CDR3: CAISEGTSGFTDTQYF; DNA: TGTGCCATCAGTGAAGGGACTAGCGGGTTCACAGATACGCAGTATTTT
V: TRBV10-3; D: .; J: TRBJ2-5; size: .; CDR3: CAITSDPAREETQYF; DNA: TGTGCCATCACCTCCGACCCCGCCAGGGAGGAGACCCAGTACTTC
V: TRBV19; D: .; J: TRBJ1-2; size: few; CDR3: CASSIRAFNYGYTF; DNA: TGTGCCAGTAGTATTCGGGCCTTTAACTATGGCTACACCTTC
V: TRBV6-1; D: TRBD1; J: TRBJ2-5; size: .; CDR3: CASNLQGVRAETQYF; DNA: TGTGCCAGCAACTTACAGGGGGTACGGGCAGAGACCCAGTACTTC
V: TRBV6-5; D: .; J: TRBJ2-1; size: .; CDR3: CASTLTPSSYNEQFF; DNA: TGTGCCAGCACTCTAACCCCAAGCTCCTACAATGAGCAGTTCTTC
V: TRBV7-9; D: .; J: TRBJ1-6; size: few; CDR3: CASSQGRDSPLHF; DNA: TGTGCCAGCAGCCAAGGCCGAGATTCACCCCTCCACTTT
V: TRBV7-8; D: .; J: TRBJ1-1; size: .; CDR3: CASSLVGTLNTEAFF; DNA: TGTGCCAGCAGCTTAGTCGGCACCTTGAACACTGAAGCTTTCTTT
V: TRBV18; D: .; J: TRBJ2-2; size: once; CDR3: CASSFDAGELFF; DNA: TGTGCCAGCTCGTTCGACGCCGGGGAGCTGTTTTTT
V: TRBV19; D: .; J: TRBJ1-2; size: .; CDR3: CASSRGRRVGYTF; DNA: TGTGCCAGTAGTCGAGGCAGGCGGGTTGGCTACACCTTC
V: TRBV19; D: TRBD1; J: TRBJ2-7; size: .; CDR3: CASSILGTGNYEQYF; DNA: TGTGCCAGTAGTATATTAGGGACAGGGAACTACGAGCAGTACTTC
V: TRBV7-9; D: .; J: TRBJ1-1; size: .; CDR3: CASGEGPNTEAFF; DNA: TGTGCCAGCGGGGAGGGGCCGAACACTGAAGCTTTCTTT
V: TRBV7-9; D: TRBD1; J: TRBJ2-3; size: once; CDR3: CASSSPLDRGTDTQYF; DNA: TGTGCCAGCAGCTCGCCCCTGGACAGGGGCACAGATACGCAGTATTTT